This passage covers 11 T cell receptor beta chains from one sample sequenced in a study of blood T cell repertoires in COVID-19. Sequencing used immunoSEQ multiplex PCR; TCRdb keeps in-frame clones, though not all of them. The table lists 45,000 to 55,000 clones, roughly four fifths of them singletons. Sequencing input: peripheral blood. All receptors come from a man in his 60s with active COVID-19.

The chain is built from TRBV29-1 and TRBJ2-1; D gene ambiguous. The CDR3 is 13 amino acids. Germline V gene sequence: CDR1 SQVTM, CDR2 ANQGSEA. V lost 4 bases to trimming and J lost 6 bases, with 13 bases between them. CDR3 nucleotides: TGCAGCGTTGGTTCTAGGTTGAGCAATGAGCAGTTCTTC. It codes for CSVGSRLSNEQFF.

The chain joins TRBV7-2 to TRBJ2-5, with 12 bases fitting TRBD1. Germline V CDR1 and CDR2: SGHTA, FQGNSA. V shed 3 bases, J shed 4 bases, and the junction held 3 bases outside the gene matches. The CDR3 contains 15 residues. CDR3 sequence (DNA): TGTGCCAGCAGCTTGGGGACAGGGGGCTTAGAGACCCAGTACTTC. This encodes CASSLGTGGLETQYF.

In its sample, this clone was seen once. This chain joins TRBV19 and TRBJ2-7; 9 bases match TRBD2. The CDR3 loop spans 13 amino acids. V shed 5 bases, J shed 2 bases, and the junction held 1 base outside the gene matches. The germline gives CDR1 LNHDA, CDR2 SQIVND (reference sequence). CDR3 loop: CASSLAGTYEQYF. CDR3 DNA: TGTGCCAGTAGTCTAGCGGGGACCTACGAGCAGTACTTC.

The rearrangement joins TRBV3-1 (or the pseudogene TRBV3-2) to TRBJ1-2, with unresolved D. This CDR3 spans 14 amino acids. Per germline, CDR1 LGHDT and CDR2 YNNKEL (reference sequence). The V end was cut by 0 bases, the J end by 5 bases, with 10 bases between. CDR3 residues: CASSQEGRSYGYTF. The CDR3 DNA reads TGTGCCAGCAGCCAAGAGGGGAGGTCTTATGGCTACACCTTC.

The chain combines TRBV21-1 with TRBJ2-7; the table's D call of TRBD2 was not tested on the DNA. TRBV21-1 is given as a pseudogene. The CDR3 extends over 15 amino acids. Written as DNA, the CDR3 is TGTGCCAGCAGCAAAAGCCCGGGGAGCTCCTACGAGCAGTACTTC. This encodes CASSKSPGSSYEQYF.

DNA for the CDR3: TGCGCCAGCAGCCAAGATAACCTAGCGGGATTCTCTGGGGCCAACGTCCTGACTTTC. Translated, it gives CASSQDNLAGFSGANVLTF. This sequence joins TRBV4-3 and TRBJ2-6; 9 bases align to TRBD2. The CDR3 covers 19 residues. With V trimmed by 0 bases and J by 0 bases, 6 bases remained unmatched. Looked up from germline, CDR1 is LGHNA and CDR2 is YSLEER.

This clone has just one count. This chain connects TRBV3-1 (or the pseudogene TRBV3-2) to TRBJ1-1; D ambiguous. V lost 1 base and J 8 bases, leaving 11 bases between the germline ends. The CDR3 is 13 residues long. Germline lookup yields CDR1 LGHDT and CDR2 YNNKEL (reference sequence). The DNA for the CDR3 is TGTGCCAGCAGCCAAGCTTTGCCCAGGGAAGCTTTCTTT. This encodes CASSQALPREAFF.

This clone was recorded only once. This chain joins TRBV7-2 and TRBJ2-3; 9 bases match TRBD1. Germline trimming cut 1 base from V and 4 bases from J; bases unmatched to any gene: 0. Germline-derived CDR1 and CDR2 are SGHTA and FQGNSA. This CDR3 is 14 amino acids long. CDR3 region: CASSLGQGADTQYF. DNA of the CDR3: TGTGCCAGCAGCTTAGGACAGGGGGCAGATACGCAGTATTTT.

The rearrangement links TRBV6-5 to TRBJ2-1, with D possibly matching TRBD2 (5 bases). Trimming pared 10 bases from V and 6 bases from J, leaving 10 bases between. The length of the CDR3 is 11 residues. The germline V gene has CDR1 MNHEY and CDR2 SVGAGI. CDR3 DNA sequence: TGTGCCACGGGGTGGCCCAATGAGCAGTTCTTC. Protein product: CATGWPNEQFF.

V is TRBV5-6 and J is TRBJ2-2; no clear D. The germline CDR1 and CDR2 sequences are SGHDT and YYEEEE. Deletions cut 2 bases from V and 7 bases from J, with 15 bases between. This CDR3 spans 15 amino acids. In DNA form, the CDR3 reads TGTGCCAGCAGCTTAGATAACTCCAGACTCGGGGAGCTGTTTTTT. Protein sequence: CASSLDNSRLGELFF.

This clone appeared once. This rearrangement joins TRBV7-2 to TRBJ1-6; 9 bases align to TRBD1. CDR1 and CDR2 from the germline V gene are SGHTA and FQGNSA. The CDR3 contains 16 residues. V trimming: 4 bases; J trimming: 7 bases; junction bases outside the gene matches: 8. The CDR3 region is CASSSAGDRANSPLHF. In DNA form, the CDR3 reads TGTGCCAGCAGCTCGGCCGGGGACAGGGCGAATTCACCCCTCCACTTT.